Shown below are 5 T cell receptor beta chains from a single sample sequenced in a study of CD8+CD57+ T cells in acquired aplastic anemia. TCR beta VDJ and CDR3 profiling used genomic DNA as template. TCRdb redid the calling of the reads with MiXCR, one entry per CDR3 protein. Here the sample spans approximately 160,000 distinct CDR3 sequences, roughly 48% being singletons. The specimen was sorted CD4+, CD8+, or CD8+CD57+ T cells (not recorded which) from PBMCs. The receptors derive from a human donor in good health.

This clonotype was picked up a small number of times. V and J are TRBV5-1 and TRBJ2-7; D might be TRBD1 (5 bases). The length of the CDR3 is 14 residues. Trimming removed 4 bases at V and 6 bases at J, with 17 bases between. CDR1 SGHRS and CDR2 YFSETQ come from the germline V gene. The CDR3 nucleotides read TGCGCCAGCAGCCCAGGGCAGGGCTTCGGCGAGCAGTACTTC. It is translated as CASSPGQGFGEQYF.

The chain couples TRBV11-2 to TRBJ2-3; no firm D call. This CDR3 spans 12 amino acids. The V gene lost 0 bases and the J gene lost 6 bases, with 4 bases spanning the gap. Germline assignment: CDR1 SGHAT and CDR2 FQNNGV. The CDR3 region is CASSLDWDTQYF. CDR3 coding DNA: TGTGCCAGCAGCTTAGATTGGGATACGCAGTATTTT.

To note about this clonotype: With a much larger clone just one base away, this may be a read error. The V gene is TRBV7-3, the J gene TRBJ1-2; TRBD1 might be the D (6 bases). The CDR3 sequence is 13 residues long. Germline CDR1 reads SGHTA; CDR2 reads FQGTGA. The CDR3 DNA sequence: TGTGCCAGCAGCCCCGACAGGAACTATGACTACACCTTC. Protein: CASSPDRNYDYTF.

The chain employs TRBV4-1 and TRBJ2-1; 10 bases are shared with TRBD2. This CDR3 comprises 16 residues. V shed 2 bases and J 6 bases; nucleotides not matched to a gene: 7. Per the germline V gene, CDR1 is MGHRA and CDR2 is YSYEKL. CDR3: CASSQSSAGGANEQFF. DNA for the CDR3: TGCGCCAGCAGCCAATCATCAGCGGGGGGGGCCAATGAGCAGTTCTTC.

V and J are TRBV5-4 and TRBJ1-2, with 7 bases aligning to TRBD1. Germline values: CDR1 SGHNT, CDR2 YYREEE (reference sequence). The CDR3 totals 15 residues. Germline trimming cut 3 bases from V and 0 bases from J; bases unmatched to any gene: 5. This CDR3 is CASSSDRVANYGYTF. DNA for the CDR3: TGTGCCAGCAGCTCTGACAGGGTAGCTAACTATGGCTACACCTTC.